The sequence of this T cell receptor (beta chain) was determined in a study of vaccination effects on CD4 cells after COVID-19. Notes on this clone: Antigen: not known.

Prior to sequencing, the ViraFEST assay stimulated PBMC with viral peptide pools, which expanded the antigen-specific CD4+ T cells. Having been cultured for less than 12 days, the cells underwent CD4+ T cell isolation. It was between March and December 2020 that the person had a SARS-CoV-2 infection confirmed by PCR. Unmatched junction bases numbered 7, after V lost 5 bases and J lost 2 bases. CDR1 MNHEY and CDR2 SMNVEV come from the germline V gene (reference sequence). The CDR3 loop spans 18 amino acids. The method was immunoSEQ multiplex PCR; TCRdb's version includes in-frame clones alone and lacks a portion of them. The data hold more than 35,000 clones, with around 73% observed a single time.

This chain uses TRBV27 with TRBJ2-2; TRBD2 aligns across 14 bases. The TCR was taken from a human donor who had a prior SARS-CoV-2 infection. The sample consisted of CD4+ T cells from PBMCs cultured with HCoV-NL63 spike peptides, taken before COVID-19 vaccination. The CDR3 nucleotides read TGTGCCAGCAGTCGGACTAGCGGGGGGCCCCTAAACACCGGGGAGCTGTTTTTT. As protein: CASSRTSGGPLNTGELFF.